These 20 T cell receptor beta chains originate from one sample sequenced in a study of vaccination and CD4 T cells after COVID-19. No antigens are known for them. Cultured CD4+ T cell DNA underwent sequencing with the Oncomine TCR Beta short-read assay. MiXCR, applied by TCRdb to the PCR reads, yields one record per CDR3 protein. The sample records about 14,000 distinct CDR3 sequences, 60% to 70% being singletons. Treatment defined: approximately 9-day PBMC culture with coronavirus spike peptide pools or control peptides (ViraFEST assay). Sample: CD4+ T cells from blood, cultured in vitro. The receptors originated from a human donor who had recovered from COVID-19.

The genes are TRBV10-3 and TRBJ1-2; D not certain. V was pared by 6 bases and J by 4 bases, with 18 bases between. CDR1 is ENHRY, CDR2 SYGVKD, per germline. The CDR3 is 15 residues long. The DNA of the CDR3 is TGTGCCATCAGCCGGTCTACCCCCGCCCCCTATGGCTACACCTTC. It specifies CAISRSTPAPYGYTF.

This clonotype occurred a few times. The V call is TRBV15, the J call TRBJ1-6; no definite D call. CDR3 size: 16 residues. Germline V lookup: CDR1 LNHNV, CDR2 YYDKDF (reference sequence). With 0 bases removed from V and 0 bases from J, the gap between germline ends came to 6 bases. The CDR3 bases are TGTGCCACCAGCAGAGAGGGGAGCTCCTATAATTCACCCCTCCACTTT. Translated: CATSREGSSYNSPLHF. Supplemented by reference TRBV15 and TRBJ1-6, the full variable domain reads DAMVIQNPRYQVTQFGKPVTLSCSQTLNHNVMYWYQQKSSQAPKLLFHYYDKDFNNEADTPDNFQSRRPNTSFCFLDIRSPGLGDTAMYLCATSREGSSYNSPLHFGNGTRLTVT.

The rearrangement links TRBV19 to TRBJ2-5; D gene uncertain. CDR1 LNHDA and CDR2 SQIVND come from the germline V gene (reference sequence). Trimming took 4 bases from V and 2 from J, leaving 2 bases between them. CDR3 size: 11 residues. The DNA of the CDR3 is TGTGCCAGTAGTAATCAAGAGACCCAGTACTTC. Translating it yields CASSNQETQYF.

This chain links TRBV2 with TRBJ2-3; D not resolved. CDR1 is SNHLY, CDR2 FYNNEI, per germline. Deletions cut 6 bases from V and 2 bases from J, with 3 bases between. The CDR3 has 11 residues. The CDR3 bases are TGTGCCAGCAGAGACACAGATACGCAGTATTTT. Amino acid sequence: CASRDTDTQYF.

This clonotype was observed a few times. The chain links TRBV10-2 to TRBJ2-7, with D possibly matching TRBD1 (6 bases). The CDR3 is made up of 13 amino acids. Germline CDR1 WSHSY, CDR2 SAAADI. The ends were cut back, 3 bases at V and 1 base at J, with 7 bases in the middle. The CDR3 nucleotides read TGCGCCAGCAGTGACCAGGGGTCCTACGAGCAGTACTTC. Protein sequence: CASSDQGSYEQYF.

This clonotype was seen a few times. The CDR3 DNA follows: TGTGCCAGCAGTTCGGGACAGGGGGTCGGCTACACCTTC. It is translated as CASSSGQGVGYTF. This rearrangement joins TRBV12-3 or TRBV12-4 to TRBJ1-2, with 11 bases identical to TRBD1. The junction had 3 bases not matched to a gene; V was cut back by 4 bases and J by 8 bases. The CDR3 is 13 residues long.

The genes are TRBV7-3 and TRBJ2-5; TRBD2 might be the D (6 bases). CDR1 and CDR2 from the germline V gene are SGHTA and FQGTGA. Trimming pared 2 bases from V and 1 base from J, leaving 8 bases between. The length of the CDR3 is 14 residues. As DNA, the CDR3 is TGTGCCAGCAGCTTAGCGGGACCCCAAGAGACCCAGTACTTC. Translated: CASSLAGPQETQYF.

This clonotype turned up a few times. This chain links TRBV5-1 with TRBJ2-5, with a possible D match to TRBD1 (5 bases). This CDR3 is 15 amino acids long. Trimming removed 7 bases from V and 7 bases from J, with 23 bases in between. Germline loops: CDR1 SGHRS, CDR2 YFSETQ. In DNA form, the CDR3 reads TGCGCCAGCCAGGAACAGGCCTTGGAGTTCGGGACCCAGTACTTC. It translates to CASQEQALEFGTQYF.

The genes are TRBV30 and TRBJ2-7; 7 positions agree with TRBD1. Germline-derived CDR1 and CDR2 are GTSNPN and SVGIG (reference sequence). Unmatched junction bases numbered 6, after V lost 2 bases and J lost 5 bases. The CDR3 runs 13 residues. CDR3 loop: CAWSSTGSHEQYF. The CDR3 DNA reads TGTGCCTGGAGTTCGACAGGGTCTCACGAGCAGTACTTC.

The chain carries TRBV27 and TRBJ1-6; no reliable D call. The germline CDR1 and CDR2 sequences are MNHEY and SMNVEV (reference sequence). This CDR3 contains 13 residues. The germline V and J ends were trimmed by 8 bases and 10 bases, with 15 bases remaining between them. The CDR3 loop is CASCPAPGSPLHF. The CDR3 DNA reads as TGTGCCAGCTGCCCAGCGCCGGGATCACCCCTCCACTTT.

This clonotype was seen a handful of times. The junction does not match germline at one end; this may be a read error. The CDR3 loop reads CASSWTAYNEQFF. The DNA for the CDR3 is TGTGCTAGCAGCTGGACGGCTTACAATGAGCAGTTCTTC. This chain connects TRBV7-6 to TRBJ2-1; D remains ambiguous. From germline, CDR1 is SGHVS and CDR2 FNYEAQ. The CDR3 loop spans 13 amino acids.

This chain links TRBV6-5 with TRBJ1-1; D unclear. Germline CDR1 is MNHEY and CDR2 is SVGAGI. The CDR3 totals 16 residues. Trimming shortened V by 0 bases and J by 4 bases, and 15 bases separated the two germline ends. The CDR3 spells CASSYSNPGVGTEAFF. CDR3 coding DNA: TGTGCCAGCAGTTACTCGAATCCGGGTGTAGGCACTGAAGCTTTCTTT.

As DNA, the CDR3 is TGTGCCAGCAGCGTAGCGGGAGGAAGAGGACTTGACTATGGCTACACCTTC. It codes for CASSVAGGRGLDYGYTF. This chain uses TRBV9 with TRBJ1-2, with D unclear. Germline V lookup: CDR1 SGDLS, CDR2 YYNGEE. The CDR3 has 17 residues. V gave up 0 bases and J gave up 3 bases, with 18 bases separating them.

V usage is TRBV20-1 and J usage is TRBJ1-1; weak D call: TRBD1 (5 bases). Trimming stripped 6 bases from V and 4 bases from J, with 18 bases between. The CDR3 covers 14 residues. CDR1 is DFQATT and CDR2 is SNEGSKA in the germline V gene (reference sequence). CDR3 bases: TGCAGTGCCCGGGGCAGTTTGGGTAGCACTGAAGCTTTCTTT. Protein product: CSARGSLGSTEAFF.

The chain couples TRBV2 to TRBJ2-1, with no clear D. CDR3 length equals 13 residues. Trimming removed 8 bases at V and 4 bases at J, with 12 bases between. Germline V CDR1 and CDR2: SNHLY, FYNNEI. This chain's CDR3 is CASRRAEYNEQFF. The CDR3 bases are TGTGCCAGCCGCCGGGCGGAGTACAATGAGCAGTTCTTC.

This clonotype was recorded once. The chain carries TRBV2 and TRBJ2-5; D not resolved. Per germline, CDR1 SNHLY and CDR2 FYNNEI. The CDR3 has 11 amino acids. V was shortened by 11 bases and J by 1 base, with 8 bases between the two germline ends. In DNA form, the CDR3 reads TGTGCCGGTCTCCTCCAAGAGACCCAGTACTTC. As protein: CAGLLQETQYF.

V usage is TRBV30 and J usage is TRBJ2-3; weak D call: TRBD2 (6 bases). Trimming stripped 2 bases from V and 1 base from J, with 13 bases between. Germline-derived CDR1 and CDR2 are GTSNPN and SVGIG (reference sequence). The CDR3 consists of 15 residues. The CDR3 coding sequence is TGTGCCTGGAGTCGCGCCGGGGGAGGCACAGATACGCAGTATTTT. It codes for CAWSRAGGGTDTQYF.

This chain links TRBV10-1 with TRBJ2-7; 7 bases are a match to TRBD1. With V trimmed by 3 bases and J by 3 bases, 11 bases remained unmatched. This CDR3 is 16 amino acids long. Per the germline V gene, CDR1 is WNHNN and CDR2 is SYGVQD (reference sequence). CDR3 sequence (DNA): TGCGCCAGCAGTGAAGGGTGGGACAGCCAACTCTACGAGCAGTACTTC. Translating gives CASSEGWDSQLYEQYF.

V and J are TRBV5-4 and TRBJ1-6; 9 bases are a match to TRBD1. The CDR3 totals 16 residues. Germline trimming cut 1 base from V and 7 bases from J; bases unmatched to any gene: 6. CDR1 is SGHNT and CDR2 is YYREEE in the germline V gene (reference sequence). The CDR3 protein is CASSLPGQGSNSPLHF. The CDR3 nucleotides read TGTGCCAGCAGCTTGCCGGGACAGGGATCAAATTCACCCCTCCACTTT.

About this clonotype: It is likely a read error, because the conserved phenylalanine at the end of the CDR3 is missing. CDR3 loop: CSARWGAGREQYL. The DNA for the CDR3 is TGCAGTGCTAGATGGGGGGCGGGACGGGAGCAGTACTTG. V usage is TRBV20-1 and J usage is TRBJ2-7, with D possibly being TRBD1 or TRBD2 (6 bases each). Germline V gene lookup returns CDR1 DFQATT and CDR2 SNEGSKA (reference sequence). The CDR3 runs 13 residues. The V and J ends lost 2 bases and 7 bases respectively, with 15 bases between them.